The rows below give T cell receptor beta chains drawn from one sample of a study of blood T cell repertoires in COVID-19. Libraries were prepared by immunoSEQ multiplex PCR; TCRdb keeps only in-frame clonotypes and omits some of them. The table shows 100,000 to 150,000 clones, with approximately 74% occurring only once. The sequenced material came from peripheral blood. The receptors come from an elderly man with COVID-19, enrolled during active disease. Each CDR3 is given with its conserved first and last residue. Not every row has a clone size; where given, it reads once, few, many or a size class.

V gene,clone size,CDR3 protein
TRBV3-1/TRBV3-2,.,CASSQGAARSYEQYF
TRBV28,.,CASSLGGQGSHGYTF
TRBV27,.,CASSLLGQGSHYGYTF
TRBV20-1,.,CSARGRETQYF
TRBV3-1/TRBV3-2,.,CASSPQLAGNSYEQYF
TRBV29-1,.,CSAQGGDGYTF
TRBV28,.,CASSSGQGNQPQHF
TRBV24-1,.,CATQGAGNEQFF
TRBV29-1,.,CSAPGAGGPVDEQFF
TRBV5-1,.,CASRISGRVTDTQYF
TRBV11-3,once,CASSLGTSGSHFQETQYF
TRBV20-1,.,CSASFREATYEQYF
TRBV6-5,.,CASTLEGAGELFF
TRBV7-2,few,CASSSGTGGNEQYF
TRBV11-2,.,CASSQRTGTPLHF
TRBV30,.,CAWSAGGANSPLHF